These 19 T cell receptor beta chains came from one sample sequenced in a study of blood T cell repertoires in COVID-19. Sequenced by immunoSEQ multiplex PCR; TCRdb stores in-frame clones only, minus some. The table records tens of thousands of clones, 77% of them present only once. The source material was peripheral blood. The receptor set was obtained from an older man with active or convalescent COVID-19.

This clone has just one count. The chain carries TRBV5-1 and TRBJ1-5; D gene ambiguous. The germline V gene encodes CDR1 SGHRS and CDR2 YFSETQ. The CDR3 extends over 14 amino acids. V lost 0 bases and J lost 5, with 9 bases in between. CDR3 region: CASSLVGGYQPQHF. The CDR3 DNA reads as TGCGCCAGCAGCTTGGTTGGCGGCTATCAGCCCCAGCATTTT.

The chain recombines TRBV5-1 with TRBJ2-7, with D possibly matching TRBD1 (5 bases). This CDR3 spans 16 amino acids. With 6 bases removed from V and 5 bases from J, the gap between germline ends came to 24 bases. Germline CDR1 and CDR2: SGHRS and YFSETQ. In DNA form, the CDR3 reads TGCGCCAGCACCCCTTCAGGTGCAGGGCCGGTCCACGAGCAGTACTTC. Translation gives CASTPSGAGPVHEQYF.

This chain links TRBV6-5 with TRBJ2-1; D is unresolved. V dropped 0 bases and J dropped 4 bases, with 13 bases sitting between them. The CDR3 spans 16 residues. CDR1 and CDR2 from the germline V gene are MNHEY and SVGAGI. The CDR3 sequence: CASSYSIEAGYNEQFF. Here the CDR3 DNA reads TGTGCCAGCAGTTACTCGATCGAGGCCGGATACAATGAGCAGTTCTTC.

A word on this clone: In the same sample, other DNA sequences code for this CDR3. The chain links TRBV29-1 to TRBJ2-7; 10 bases map to TRBD1. The CDR3 has 14 amino acids. J lost 3 bases, V lost 3 bases, and 5 bases had no gene match. From germline, CDR1 is SQVTM and CDR2 ANQGSEA. The CDR3 DNA sequence: TGCAGCGTTGAGGAGGGGGACAGGGGCTACGAGCAGTACTTC. Amino acid sequence: CSVEEGDRGYEQYF.

The CDR3 protein is CASSRSRGFQYGYTF. The CDR3 DNA follows: TGTGCCAGCAGCCGCTCCAGGGGGTTTCAGTATGGCTACACCTTC. This chain links TRBV14 with TRBJ1-2; 7 bases fit TRBD1. Germline CDR1 SGHDN, CDR2 FVKESK. The CDR3 is 15 amino acids. V dropped 4 bases and J dropped 5; count of bases not matched to a gene: 10.

The rearrangement uses TRBV6-5 and TRBJ2-3, with TRBD1 matching over 9 bases. Germline trimming cut 6 bases from V and 1 base from J; bases unmatched to any gene: 2. Per germline, CDR1 MNHEY and CDR2 SVGAGI. This CDR3 is 14 amino acids long. The CDR3 region has the DNA TGTGCCAGCAGATGGACAGGGGGCACAGATACGCAGTATTTT. Amino acids: CASRWTGGTDTQYF.

The chain has TRBV5-1 and TRBJ2-3; D perhaps matches TRBD2 (5 bases). V was cut by 3 bases and J by 6 bases, with 26 bases left in between. Per germline, CDR1 SGHRS and CDR2 YFSETQ. This CDR3 region has 18 residues. CDR3 DNA sequence: TGCGCCAGCAGCTCTGCTTGGGGAGCGGACCCGGCAGTCGATACGCAGTATTTT. Its translation: CASSSAWGADPAVDTQYF.

This sequence joins TRBV3-1 (or the pseudogene TRBV3-2) and TRBJ2-1; weak D call: TRBD1 (6 bases). This CDR3 is built from 16 residues. Trimming pared 4 bases from V and 1 base from J, leaving 14 bases between. The germline V gene encodes CDR1 LGHDT and CDR2 YNNKEL (reference sequence). The CDR3 nucleotides are TGTGCCAGCAGCCCTACAGGGTCGACGTCCTACAATGAGCAGTTCTTC. Encoded protein: CASSPTGSTSYNEQFF.

The chain recombines TRBV5-1 with TRBJ2-7; 9 positions agree with TRBD2. The V gene end was trimmed by 5 bases and the J gene end by 6 bases; junction bases not matched to a gene: 9. The germline V gene encodes CDR1 SGHRS and CDR2 YFSETQ. The CDR3 has 14 amino acids. The CDR3 spells CASRNMAGGREQYF. The CDR3 nucleotides are TGCGCCAGCAGAAACATGGCGGGGGGGCGCGAGCAGTACTTC.

CDR3 amino acids: CASSRHQDNEQFF. The CDR3 DNA reads as TGTGCCAGCAGCCGACACCAGGACAATGAGCAGTTCTTC. The chain links TRBV7-3 to TRBJ2-1; D unresolved. CDR3 size: 13 residues. The V gene's germline CDR1 is SGHTA and CDR2 FQGTGA. Trimming removed 5 bases at V and 5 bases at J, with 10 bases between.

The chain couples TRBV5-1 to TRBJ1-2; TRBD1 agrees at 11 bases. The CDR3 has 18 residues. Germline values: CDR1 SGHRS, CDR2 YFSETQ. The junction had 16 bases not matched to a gene; V was cut back by 1 base and J by 8 bases. The CDR3 region is CASSLWRDRGSTLGGYTF. Here the CDR3 DNA reads TGCGCCAGCAGCTTGTGGCGGGACAGGGGGAGTACCTTAGGGGGCTACACCTTC.

J is TRBJ1-3 and V is TRBV7-3, with 9 bases matching TRBD1. J lost 1 base, V lost 5 bases, and 9 bases had no gene match. Germline V gene lookup returns CDR1 SGHTA and CDR2 FQGTGA. The CDR3 runs to 17 residues. The CDR3 nucleotides are TGTGCCAGCAGCGTCCGACAGGGGGGCCCTTCTGGAAACACCATATATTTT. Its protein is CASSVRQGGPSGNTIYF.

This clone was seen repeatedly, ten times or more. The CDR3 DNA is TGTGCCACCCGTCTGAGGGAGGGGGGTTCACCCCTCCACTTT. Translation: CATRLREGGSPLHF. The gene calls are TRBV27 and TRBJ1-6, with D possibly being TRBD1 (6 bases). The V end was cut by 10 bases, the J end by 9 bases, with 19 bases between. Germline loops: CDR1 MNHEY, CDR2 SMNVEV (reference sequence). This CDR3 contains 14 residues.

The chain employs TRBV12-3 or TRBV12-4 and TRBJ1-3; D remains ambiguous. V lost 4 bases and J 5 bases, leaving 6 bases between the germline ends. CDR3 length: 12 amino acids. CDR3 sequence reads: CASSSNRNTIYF. For the CDR3, the DNA is TGTGCCAGCAGTTCCAACAGAAACACCATATATTTT.

This chain connects TRBV27 to TRBJ2-4, with a weak D call TRBD2 (8 bases). With 7 bases removed from V and 2 bases from J, the gap between germline ends came to 24 bases. Germline-derived CDR1 and CDR2 are MNHEY and SMNVEV (reference sequence). The CDR3 covers 18 residues. The CDR3 DNA follows: TGTGCCAGCACCGCCCAGGGGGGGCGGGAGGTACCCAAAAACATTCAGTACTTC. Translated, it gives CASTAQGGREVPKNIQYF.

V gene TRBV6-5 combines with J gene TRBJ1-1; D is ambiguous. V was shortened by 5 bases and J by 6 bases, with 16 bases between the two germline ends. The CDR3 consists of 14 residues. Germline CDR1 MNHEY, CDR2 SVGAGI. CDR3 DNA sequence: TGTGCCAGCAGTCCTTTTGCGGCGGGTGCTGAAGCTTTCTTT. Translation: CASSPFAAGAEAFF.

The genes are TRBV9 and TRBJ2-5; 10 positions match TRBD1. The J segment lost 5 bases and the V segment lost 3 bases, leaving 7 bases of the junction unmatched. There are 15 residues in the CDR3. Germline loops: CDR1 SGDLS, CDR2 YYNGEE. In nucleotides, the CDR3 is TGTGCCAGCAGCGCACAGACAGGGGGCTGGGAGACCCAGTACTTC. As protein: CASSAQTGGWETQYF.

The DNA of the CDR3 is TGTGCCAGCACCGTAGCTGGAGACGGAATCTATGGCTACACCTTC. This gives the protein CASTVAGDGIYGYTF. V and J are TRBV11-1 and TRBJ1-2, with no clear D. With 7 bases removed from V and 4 bases from J, the gap between germline ends came to 19 bases. Germline assignment: CDR1 SGHAT and CDR2 FQDESV (reference sequence). The CDR3 spans 15 residues.

The chain is built from TRBV20-1 and TRBJ2-1, with TRBD2 identical over 9 bases. The V gene end was trimmed by 3 bases and the J gene end by 5 bases; junction bases not matched to a gene: 11. This CDR3 is 16 amino acids long. Germline V gives CDR1 DFQATT, CDR2 SNEGSKA (reference sequence). The CDR3 is CSASLSGTSNNNEQFF. CDR3 in DNA: TGCAGTGCTAGTCTCTCCGGGACTAGCAATAACAATGAGCAGTTCTTC.